These T cell receptor beta chains were read from a single sample in a study of PD-1 blockade in classical Hodgkin lymphoma. Data came from immunoSEQ multiplex PCR; TCRdb stores just in-frame clones and leaves some out. The sample yields some 39,000 clones, more than 70% seen once. The sample consisted of peripheral blood mononuclear cells (PBMCs), taken before the fourth cycle of nivolumab. These TCRs come from a human donor with classical Hodgkin lymphoma. Each CDR3 is given with its conserved first and last residue. The D gene is left open where the match is weak. Where a row states a size, it is once, few, many or the class of an expanded clone; other rows omit it.

CASSLPPGPPTANTEAFF TGTGCCAGTAGTTTACCTCCGGGACCCCCGACGGCGAACACTGAAGCTTTCTTT . TRBV19 18 . TRBJ1-1
CASSQGVRDEQFF TGTGCCAGCTCCCAAGGGGTAAGGGATGAGCAGTTCTTC once TRBV18 13 . TRBJ2-1
CASSVDRVEKLFF TGTGCCAGCAGCGTCGACAGGGTCGAAAAACTGTTTTTT . TRBV7-2 13 TRBD1 TRBJ1-4
CASSSAPYGYTF TGTGCCAGCAGCTCCGCTCCCTATGGCTACACCTTC . TRBV7-2 12 . TRBJ1-2
CATSRRQGSFEKLFF TGTGCCACCAGCCGAAGACAGGGAAGCTTTGAAAAACTGTTTTTT . TRBV15 15 TRBD1 TRBJ1-4
CASSGPGGLNEKLFF TGTGCCAGCAGCGGTCCAGGGGGATTGAATGAAAAACTGTTTTTT . TRBV25-1 15 TRBD1 TRBJ1-4
CASSQDISGPNEQFF TGTGCCAGCAGCCAAGATATTAGCGGGCCAAATGAGCAGTTCTTC medium-sized TRBV4-2 15 TRBD2 TRBJ2-1
CASSLEQETQYF TGTGCCAGCTCACTGGAACAAGAGACCCAGTACTTC once TRBV18 12 . TRBJ2-5
CASSLAGGWETQYF TGTGCCAGCAGCTTAGCAGGGGGTTGGGAGACCCAGTACTTC once TRBV7-9 14 . TRBJ2-5
CASRRGDRAFEKLFF TGTGCCAGCAGGAGGGGCGACAGGGCTTTTGAAAAACTGTTTTTT . TRBV7-8 15 TRBD1 TRBJ1-4
CASISWGLDGYTF TGTGCCAGCATCTCATGGGGGCTCGATGGCTACACCTTC . TRBV28 13 . TRBJ1-2
CASSLGYGGIDGYTF TGTGCCAGCAGCTTGGGATATGGGGGAATTGACGGCTACACCTTC few TRBV7-2 15 . TRBJ1-2
CASSVTGGPNEKLFF TGTGCTAGCAGCGTAACAGGGGGTCCTAATGAAAAACTGTTTTTT . TRBV7-7 15 TRBD1 TRBJ1-4
CASEQGRYTEAFF TGTGCCAGCGAACAGGGGCGATACACTGAAGCTTTCTTT once TRBV2 13 TRBD1 TRBJ1-1
CASSIALQPQHF TGTGCCAGTAGTATTGCCCTACAACCCCAGCATTTT . TRBV19 12 . TRBJ1-5
CASSRGPPESYEQYF TGTGCCAGCAGTCGAGGACCCCCAGAGTCCTACGAGCAGTACTTC . TRBV6-5 15 . TRBJ2-7
CAWSFLAETQYF TGTGCCTGGAGTTTCCTGGCAGAGACCCAGTACTTC . TRBV30 12 . TRBJ2-5
CASSERQGLVQPQHF TGTGCCAGCAGTGAACGTCAGGGGCTCGTTCAGCCCCAGCATTTT . TRBV6-1 15 . TRBJ1-5
CAWSVQGAQHF TGTGCCTGGAGTGTACAAGGGGCCCAGCATTTT few TRBV30 11 . TRBJ1-5
CASRDLAGAGETQYF TGTGCCAGCAGGGACTTGGCGGGGGCAGGGGAGACCCAGTACTTC . TRBV2 15 . TRBJ2-5
CASSLNPTGNTEAFF TGTGCCAGCAGCTTAAATCCGACGGGGAACACTGAAGCTTTCTTT . TRBV7-3 15 . TRBJ1-1
CASSLVSGLAGDNEQFF TGTGCCAGCAGCTTAGTATCGGGTTTAGCGGGGGACAATGAGCAGTTCTTC . TRBV11-2 17 TRBD2 TRBJ2-1
CASTQQGSKLNGYTF TGCGCCAGCACCCAACAGGGCTCCAAATTAAATGGCTACACCTTC . TRBV5-1 15 . TRBJ1-2
CASSLLGVEGYTF TGTGCCAGCAGCCTCCTGGGGGTAGAGGGCTACACCTTC . TRBV7-9 13 . TRBJ1-2
CASSLGTSGQETQYF TGTGCTAGCAGCTTGGGGACTAGCGGCCAAGAGACCCAGTACTTC . TRBV7-7 15 TRBD2 TRBJ2-5
CASSFYGKDEQFF TGTGCCAGCAGCTTTTACGGGAAGGATGAGCAGTTCTTC . TRBV7-2 13 . TRBJ2-1
CASSTARTGVYTQYF TGTGCCAGCAGTACCGCAAGGACAGGGGTTTATACGCAGTATTTT once TRBV27 15 TRBD1 TRBJ2-3
CASRPTSGDTYEQYF TGTGCCAGCAGACCCACTAGCGGGGATACCTACGAGCAGTACTTC . TRBV28 15 TRBD2 TRBJ2-7
CASSSDGLREKLFF TGTGCCAGCAGTTCGGACGGATTGAGGGAAAAACTGTTTTTT . TRBV6-6 14 . TRBJ1-4
CASSFRREETQYF TGTGCCAGCAGCTTCCGGAGGGAAGAGACCCAGTACTTC . TRBV7-2 13 . TRBJ2-5
CASGGDRGSGYTF TGTGCCAGCGGGGGGGACAGAGGCTCTGGCTACACCTTC . TRBV4-2 13 TRBD1 TRBJ1-2
CASSLQENTEAFF TGTGCCAGCAGTCTCCAAGAGAACACTGAAGCTTTCTTT . TRBV11-1 13 . TRBJ1-1
CASIPAGHSNTEAFF TGTGCCAGTATCCCGGCGGGACATTCGAACACTGAAGCTTTCTTT . TRBV19 15 . TRBJ1-1
CAISANGNTEAFF TGTGCCATCAGTGCTAACGGGAACACTGAAGCTTTCTTT . TRBV10-3 13 . TRBJ1-1
CASRPIDRVNSPLHF TGTGCCAGCAGACCAATTGACAGGGTTAATTCACCCCTCCACTTT . TRBV28 15 TRBD1 TRBJ1-6
CARSLRSGGDEKLFF TGTGCCAGAAGCTTGAGATCCGGGGGCGATGAAAAACTGTTTTTT . TRBV5-3 15 . TRBJ1-4
CASSWTGGDYGYTF TGTGCCAGCAGCTGGACAGGGGGCGACTATGGCTACACCTTC . TRBV7-2 14 TRBD1 TRBJ1-2
CASSASRTGAGELFF TGTGCCAGCAGTGCTTCCCGCACCGGGGCCGGGGAGCTGTTTTTT . TRBV2 15 . TRBJ2-2